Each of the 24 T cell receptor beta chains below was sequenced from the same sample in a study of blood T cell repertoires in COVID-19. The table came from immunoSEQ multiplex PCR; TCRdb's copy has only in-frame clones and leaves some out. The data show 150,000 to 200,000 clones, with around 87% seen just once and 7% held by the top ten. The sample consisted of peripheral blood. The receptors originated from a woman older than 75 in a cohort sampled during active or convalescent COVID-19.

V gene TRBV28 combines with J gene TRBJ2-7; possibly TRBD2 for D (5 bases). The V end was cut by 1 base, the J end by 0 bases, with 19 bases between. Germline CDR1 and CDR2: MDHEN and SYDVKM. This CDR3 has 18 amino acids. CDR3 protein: CASSLLGLGDRDSYEQYF. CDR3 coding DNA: TGTGCCAGCAGTTTATTAGGGCTGGGCGACCGGGACTCCTACGAGCAGTACTTC. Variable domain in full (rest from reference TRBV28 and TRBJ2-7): DVKVTQSSRYLVKRTGEKVFLECVQDMDHENMFWYRQDPGLGLRLIYFSYDVKMKEKGDIPEGYSVSREKKERFSLILESASTNQTSMYLCASSLLGLGDRDSYEQYFGPGTRLTVT.

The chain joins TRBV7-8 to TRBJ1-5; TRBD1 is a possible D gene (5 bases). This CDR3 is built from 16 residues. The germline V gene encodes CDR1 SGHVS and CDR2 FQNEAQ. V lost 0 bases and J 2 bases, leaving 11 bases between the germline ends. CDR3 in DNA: TGTGCCAGCAGCTTAGCGCGAAAAGGGGGCAATCAGCCCCAGCATTTT. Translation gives CASSLARKGGNQPQHF.

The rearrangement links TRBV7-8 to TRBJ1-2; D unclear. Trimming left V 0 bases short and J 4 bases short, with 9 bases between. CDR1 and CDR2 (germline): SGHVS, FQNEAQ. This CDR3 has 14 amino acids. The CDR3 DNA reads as TGTGCCAGCAGCTTAGCAAGTCGGTCCTATGGCTACACCTTC. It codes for CASSLASRSYGYTF. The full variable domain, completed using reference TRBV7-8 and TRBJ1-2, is GAGVSQSPRYKVAKRGQDVALRCDPISGHVSLFWYQQALGQGPEFLTYFQNEAQLDKSGLPSDRFFAERPEGSVSTLKIQRTQQEDSAVYLCASSLASRSYGYTFGSGTRLTVV.

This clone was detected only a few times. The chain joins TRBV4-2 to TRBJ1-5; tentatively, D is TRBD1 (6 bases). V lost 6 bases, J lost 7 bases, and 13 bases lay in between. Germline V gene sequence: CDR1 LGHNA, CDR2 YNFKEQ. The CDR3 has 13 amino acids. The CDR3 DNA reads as TGTGCCAGCAGATCAGGGGAGTACCAGCCCCAGCATTTT. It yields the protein CASRSGEYQPQHF.

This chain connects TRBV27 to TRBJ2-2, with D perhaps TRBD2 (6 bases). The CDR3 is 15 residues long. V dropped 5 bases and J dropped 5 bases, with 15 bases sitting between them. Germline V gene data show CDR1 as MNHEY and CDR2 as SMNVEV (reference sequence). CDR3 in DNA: TGTGCCAGCAGTAAAGAGGGAGGATGGACCGGGGAGCTGTTTTTT. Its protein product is CASSKEGGWTGELFF.

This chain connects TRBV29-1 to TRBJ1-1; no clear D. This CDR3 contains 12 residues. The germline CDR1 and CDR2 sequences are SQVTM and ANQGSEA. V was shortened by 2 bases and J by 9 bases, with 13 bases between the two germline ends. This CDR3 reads CSVERWGAQAFF. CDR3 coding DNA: TGCAGCGTTGAAAGGTGGGGAGCTCAAGCTTTCTTT.

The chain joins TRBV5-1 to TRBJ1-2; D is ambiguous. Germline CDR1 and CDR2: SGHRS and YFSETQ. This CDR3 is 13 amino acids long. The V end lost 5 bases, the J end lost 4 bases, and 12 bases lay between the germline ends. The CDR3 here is CASSWTDSYGYTF. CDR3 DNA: TGCGCCAGCAGTTGGACTGACTCCTATGGCTACACCTTC. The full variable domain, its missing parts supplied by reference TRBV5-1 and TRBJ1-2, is KAGVTQTPRYLIKTRGQQVTLSCSPISGHRSVSWYQQTPGQGLQFLFEYFSETQRNKGNFPGRFSGRQFSNSRSEMNVSTLELGDSALYLCASSWTDSYGYTFGSGTRLTVV.

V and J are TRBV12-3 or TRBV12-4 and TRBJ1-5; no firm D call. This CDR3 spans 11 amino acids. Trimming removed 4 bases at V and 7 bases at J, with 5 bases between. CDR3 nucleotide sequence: TGTGCCAGCAGTTCTGGCCAGCCCCAGCATTTT. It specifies CASSSGQPQHF.

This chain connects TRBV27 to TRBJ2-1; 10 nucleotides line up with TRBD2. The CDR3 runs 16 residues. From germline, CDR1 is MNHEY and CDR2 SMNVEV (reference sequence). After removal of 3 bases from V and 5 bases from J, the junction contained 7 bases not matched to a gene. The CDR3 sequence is CASSFLPSGGNNEQFF. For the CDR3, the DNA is TGTGCCAGCAGTTTCCTCCCTAGCGGGGGAAACAATGAGCAGTTCTTC.

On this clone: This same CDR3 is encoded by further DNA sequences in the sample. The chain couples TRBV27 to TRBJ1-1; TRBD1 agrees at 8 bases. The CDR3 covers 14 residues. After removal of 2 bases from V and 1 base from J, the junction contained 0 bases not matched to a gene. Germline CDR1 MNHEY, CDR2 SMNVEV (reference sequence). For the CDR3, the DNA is TGTGCCAGCAGTTTAGGGACAGGGAACACTGAAGCTTTCTTT. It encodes CASSLGTGNTEAFF.

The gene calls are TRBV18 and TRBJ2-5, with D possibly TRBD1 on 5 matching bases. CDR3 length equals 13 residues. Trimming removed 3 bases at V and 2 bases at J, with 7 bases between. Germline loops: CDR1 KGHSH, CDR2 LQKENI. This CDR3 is CASSPAGQETQYF. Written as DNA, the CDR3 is TGTGCCAGCTCACCGGCAGGGCAAGAGACCCAGTACTTC.

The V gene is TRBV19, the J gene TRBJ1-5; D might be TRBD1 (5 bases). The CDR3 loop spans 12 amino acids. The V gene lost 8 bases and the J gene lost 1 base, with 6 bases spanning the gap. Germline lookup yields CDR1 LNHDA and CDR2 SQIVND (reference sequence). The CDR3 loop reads CASRQSNQPQHF. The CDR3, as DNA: TGTGCCAGTCGACAGAGCAATCAGCCCCAGCATTTT.

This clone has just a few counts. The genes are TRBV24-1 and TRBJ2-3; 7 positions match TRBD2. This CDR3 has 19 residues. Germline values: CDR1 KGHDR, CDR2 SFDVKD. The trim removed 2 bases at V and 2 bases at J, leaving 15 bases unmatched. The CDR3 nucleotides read TGTGCCACCAGTGATTCTAGGCCCAAAAGCGGGGCCTTCACAGATACGCAGTATTTT. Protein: CATSDSRPKSGAFTDTQYF.

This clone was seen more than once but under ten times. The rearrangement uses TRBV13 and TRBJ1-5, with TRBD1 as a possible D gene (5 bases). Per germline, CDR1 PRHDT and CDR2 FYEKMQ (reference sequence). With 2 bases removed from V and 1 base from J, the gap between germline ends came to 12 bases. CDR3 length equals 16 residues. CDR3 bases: TGTGCCAGCAGCTTAAGGGCTAGGGGAAGCAATCAGCCCCAGCATTTT. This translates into CASSLRARGSNQPQHF. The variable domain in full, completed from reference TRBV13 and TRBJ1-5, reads AAGVIQSPRHLIKEKRETATLKCYPIPRHDTVYWYQQGPGQDPQFLISFYEKMQSDKGSIPDRFSAQQFSDYHSELNMSSLELGDSALYFCASSLRARGSNQPQHFGDGTRLSIL.

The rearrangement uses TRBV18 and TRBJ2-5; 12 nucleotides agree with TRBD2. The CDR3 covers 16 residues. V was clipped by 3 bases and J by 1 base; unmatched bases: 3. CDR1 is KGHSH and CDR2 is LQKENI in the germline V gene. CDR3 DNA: TGTGCCAGCTCACCTCTGACTAGCGGGGGCCAAGAGACCCAGTACTTC. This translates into CASSPLTSGGQETQYF.

Written as DNA, the CDR3 is TGTGCCTGGAGTCCCGGGACAGTACTTACAGATACGCAGTATTTT. Translation gives CAWSPGTVLTDTQYF. The chain is built from TRBV30 and TRBJ2-3, with TRBD1 matching over 7 bases. With V trimmed by 2 bases and J by 3 bases, 8 bases remained unmatched. Germline assignment: CDR1 GTSNPN and CDR2 SVGIG (reference sequence). The CDR3 sequence is 15 residues long.

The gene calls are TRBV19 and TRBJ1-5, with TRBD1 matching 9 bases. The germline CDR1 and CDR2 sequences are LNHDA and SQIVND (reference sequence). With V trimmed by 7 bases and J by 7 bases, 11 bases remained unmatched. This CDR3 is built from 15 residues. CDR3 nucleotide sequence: TGTGCCAGTACCCCGGACAGGGGAAGTAAGCAGCCCCAGCATTTT. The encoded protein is CASTPDRGSKQPQHF.

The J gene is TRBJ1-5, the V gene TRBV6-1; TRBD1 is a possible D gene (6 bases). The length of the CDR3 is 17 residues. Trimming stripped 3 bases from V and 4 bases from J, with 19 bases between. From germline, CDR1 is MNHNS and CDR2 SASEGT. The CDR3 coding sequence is TGTGCCAGCAGTGAGGAGGGGGGGAACCATCAAAATCAGCCCCAGCATTTT. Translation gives CASSEEGGNHQNQPQHF.

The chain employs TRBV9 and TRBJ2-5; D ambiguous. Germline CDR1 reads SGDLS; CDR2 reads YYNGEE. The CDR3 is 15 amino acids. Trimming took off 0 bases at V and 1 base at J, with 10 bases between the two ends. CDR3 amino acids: CASSVVPGAQETQYF. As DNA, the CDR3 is TGTGCCAGCAGCGTAGTTCCTGGAGCCCAAGAGACCCAGTACTTC.

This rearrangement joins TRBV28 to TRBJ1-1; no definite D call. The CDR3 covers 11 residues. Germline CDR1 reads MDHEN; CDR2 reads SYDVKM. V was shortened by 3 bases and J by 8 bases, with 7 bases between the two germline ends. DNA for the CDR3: TGTGCCAGCAGTTTCAGAACCGAAGCTTTCTTT. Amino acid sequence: CASSFRTEAFF.

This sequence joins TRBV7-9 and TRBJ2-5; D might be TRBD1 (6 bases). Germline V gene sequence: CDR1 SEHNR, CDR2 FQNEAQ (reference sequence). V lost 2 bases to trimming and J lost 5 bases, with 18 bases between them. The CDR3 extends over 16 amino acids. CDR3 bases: TGTGCCAGCAGCTTACCGAAGAGGAGTCAGGGGGAGACCCAGTACTTC. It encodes CASSLPKRSQGETQYF.

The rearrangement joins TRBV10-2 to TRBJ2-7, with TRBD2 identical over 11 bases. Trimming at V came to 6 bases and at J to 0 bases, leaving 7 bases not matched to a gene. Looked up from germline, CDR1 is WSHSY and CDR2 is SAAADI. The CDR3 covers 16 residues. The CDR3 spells CASRSGLADSSYEQYF. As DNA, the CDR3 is TGCGCCAGCAGATCGGGACTAGCGGATAGCTCCTACGAGCAGTACTTC.

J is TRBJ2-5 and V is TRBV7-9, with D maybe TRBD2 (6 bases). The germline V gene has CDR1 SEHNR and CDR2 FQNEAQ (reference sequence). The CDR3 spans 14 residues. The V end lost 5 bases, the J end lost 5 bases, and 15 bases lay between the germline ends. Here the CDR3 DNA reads TGTGCCAGCAGCCCTAGCCGGGAGTACGAGACCCAGTACTTC. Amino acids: CASSPSREYETQYF. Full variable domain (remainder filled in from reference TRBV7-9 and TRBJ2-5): DTGVSQNPRHKITKRGQNVTFRCDPISEHNRLYWYRQTLGQGPEFLTYFQNEAQLEKSRLLSDRFSAERPKGSFSTLEIQRTEQGDSAMYLCASSPSREYETQYFGPGTRLLVL.

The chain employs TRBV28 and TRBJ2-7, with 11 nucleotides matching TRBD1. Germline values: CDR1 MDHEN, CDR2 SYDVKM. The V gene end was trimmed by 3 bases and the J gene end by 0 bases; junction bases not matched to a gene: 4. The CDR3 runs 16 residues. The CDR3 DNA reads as TGTGCCAGCAGTTTGGGCGGGACAGGGGGCTCCTACGAGCAGTACTTC. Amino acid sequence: CASSLGGTGGSYEQYF.